What follows is one TCR beta chain and its context. As yet, its antigen is unknown. This specimen belongs to a study of brain T cells in children with intractable seizures. Study conclusions and caveats: HCMV serostatus was not known, and viral specificity came from CDR3 similarity only.

Time point meaning: blood from clinic visit 5 months post-surgery; TSC patient then seizure free. Sequencing was limited to surgery cases with top T cell transcript signatures in brain tissue. Pre-surgery treatment included at least one anti-epileptic drug. Measured with immunoSEQ multiplex PCR; TCRdb has only the in-frame clones, and not every one. This sample has 300,000 to 400,000 clones, with 93% found just once. This specimen consisted of peripheral blood, obtained roughly 5 months after surgery. The sequence was collected from a boy under three years old with tuberous sclerosis and intractable seizures.

CDR3 nucleotides: TGTGCCAGTAAAGTTTTCGGGGGCATGAACACTGAAGCTTTCTTT. It encodes CASKVFGGMNTEAFF. The gene calls are TRBV19 and TRBJ1-1; tentatively, D is TRBD1 (6 bases). This CDR3 has 15 amino acids. The ends were cut back, 7 bases at V and 0 bases at J, with 15 bases in the middle. Germline values: CDR1 LNHDA, CDR2 SQIVND (reference sequence).